This T cell receptor (beta chain) was recovered during a study of metastatic and nonmetastatic thyroid tumors. Study overall: Repertoires from blood and tumor or nodule tissue of malignant and benign thyroid patients were compared. Overall study findings and caveats: Reports indicated that malignant thyroid tumors showed significantly higher TCR beta diversity than benign nodules did, in blood and tumor.

In the source study's methods: Clinicopathological groups supplied CDR3 differences that were used to build a distant-metastasis classifier for papillary thyroid cancer. TCRdb re-processed the PCR reads through MiXCR. The V and J calls, along with clone size, are taken from TCRdb and not from the paper's own processing. The sample includes roughly 12,000 clones, around 29% of them seen just once. V lost 7 bases and J 11 bases, leaving 20 bases between the germline ends. Germline CDR1 is SNHLY and CDR2 is FYNNEI. CDR3 size: 13 residues. This clone was observed many times. What it binds is not known. Every patient underwent thyroid surgery untreated.

Sequencing used tumor tissue. The genes are TRBV2 and TRBJ1-1; D uncertain. This receptor was taken from a female donor with papillary thyroid cancer or a benign thyroid nodule (not recorded which). Some clones in this sample may be carry-over from other donors' samples. The CDR3 nucleotides read TGTGCCAGCACCCCTGAAGAGGGCTTGGGGGCTTTCTTT. Translated: CASTPEEGLGAFF.